Shown below are 26 T cell receptor beta chains from a single sample sequenced in a study of blood T cell repertoires in COVID-19. The assay was immunoSEQ multiplex PCR, and TCRdb's table has in-frame clones only and misses some. The profile covers 150,000 to 180,000 clones, with 70% to 85% appearing a single time and just over 9.5% taken by the ten largest. Material for sequencing was peripheral blood. All receptors derive from a woman aged 45-65 years with acute or convalescent COVID-19.

The V gene is TRBV5-1, the J gene TRBJ1-1; 7 bases are shared with TRBD1. The CDR3 loop spans 16 amino acids. After removal of 0 bases from V and 1 base from J, the junction contained 6 bases not matched to a gene. In germline, CDR1 is SGHRS, CDR2 YFSETQ. The CDR3 here is CASSLGGDRANTEAFF. The CDR3 DNA follows: TGCGCCAGCAGCTTGGGGGGAGACAGGGCGAACACTGAAGCTTTCTTT.

CDR3 nucleotides: TGTGCCAGCAGCCAAGTTGGCGGGGGGGCGATAGATACGCAGTATTTT. Protein sequence: CASSQVGGGAIDTQYF. The V call is TRBV4-2, the J call TRBJ2-3; TRBD2 matches 9 bases. The V and J ends lost 1 base and 5 bases, in that order; junction bases with no gene match: 7. CDR1 is LGHNA and CDR2 is YNFKEQ in the germline V gene. The CDR3 is made up of 16 amino acids.

This chain links TRBV30 with TRBJ2-1; tentative D call: TRBD2 (5 bases). Trimming shortened V by 0 bases and J by 7 bases, and 10 bases separated the two germline ends. In germline, CDR1 is GTSNPN, CDR2 SVGIG (reference sequence). The CDR3 runs to 13 residues. CDR3 loop: CAWSVLATNEQFF. The CDR3 DNA follows: TGTGCCTGGAGTGTTTTAGCGACGAATGAGCAGTTCTTC.

This chain links TRBV19 with TRBJ1-2; 7 bases are shared with TRBD1. The CDR3 length is 15 residues. With V trimmed by 1 base and J by 2 bases, 4 bases remained unmatched. The germline V gene has CDR1 LNHDA and CDR2 SQIVND (reference sequence). The CDR3 loop reads CASSIGLTGNYGYTF. Written as DNA, the CDR3 is TGTGCCAGTAGTATAGGACTGACAGGGAACTATGGCTACACCTTC.

The V gene is TRBV3-1 (or the pseudogene TRBV3-2), the J gene TRBJ1-4, with a possible D match to TRBD1 (6 bases). The V gene's germline CDR1 is LGHDT and CDR2 YNNKEL (reference sequence). The CDR3 is made up of 14 amino acids. The V gene lost 1 base and the J gene lost 7 bases, with 10 bases spanning the gap. In DNA form, the CDR3 reads TGTGCCAGCAGCCAAGCCACAGGGTTTGAAAAACTGTTTTTT. Translated: CASSQATGFEKLFF.

The V and J genes are TRBV10-2 and TRBJ1-2; a possible D gene is TRBD1 (6 bases). The V end lost 8 bases, the J end lost 5 bases, and 12 bases lay between the germline ends. Germline values: CDR1 WSHSY, CDR2 SAAADI. There are 12 residues in the CDR3. CDR3 residues: CASGGQFYGYTF. For the CDR3, the DNA is TGCGCCAGCGGCGGACAGTTTTATGGCTACACCTTC.

The chain employs TRBV5-1 and TRBJ1-4; D is perhaps TRBD1 (5 bases). Trimming stripped 4 bases from V and 4 bases from J, with 14 bases between. The CDR3 has 15 residues. Germline values: CDR1 SGHRS, CDR2 YFSETQ. This CDR3 is CASSQTGDHNEKLFF. DNA for the CDR3: TGCGCCAGCAGCCAAACAGGAGATCATAATGAAAAACTGTTTTTT.

The chain has TRBV2 and TRBJ1-5, with D perhaps TRBD1 (5 bases). Germline CDR1 reads SNHLY; CDR2 reads FYNNEI. The CDR3 loop spans 15 amino acids. V lost 1 base and J lost 4, with 11 bases in between. CDR3 sequence reads: CASSEGRGRNQPQHF. As DNA, the CDR3 is TGTGCCAGCAGTGAAGGGAGGGGAAGGAATCAGCCCCAGCATTTT.

This clone was observed a few times. This chain uses TRBV6-2 or TRBV6-3 with TRBJ2-5; 9 nucleotides match TRBD1. The J segment lost 0 bases and the V segment lost 2 bases, leaving 7 bases of the junction unmatched. CDR3 length: 17 residues. CDR1 MNHEY and CDR2 SVGEGT come from the germline V gene. The CDR3 sequence is CASSYGGTGRYQETQYF. CDR3 sequence (DNA): TGTGCCAGCAGTTACGGGGGGACAGGGAGATACCAAGAGACCCAGTACTTC.

This clone appeared a few times. V and J are TRBV7-3 and TRBJ2-2; 12 nucleotides align to TRBD2. In germline, CDR1 is SGHTA, CDR2 FQGTGA. The V and J ends lost 5 bases and 6 bases, in that order; junction bases with no gene match: 7. This CDR3 is built from 16 residues. CDR3 in DNA: TGTGCCAGCAGCCTAGGGACTAGCGGGTTCCCCGGGGAGCTGTTTTTT. Protein: CASSLGTSGFPGELFF.

The chain recombines TRBV7-9 with TRBJ2-1; TRBD2 matches 7 bases. Germline V gene sequence: CDR1 SEHNR, CDR2 FQNEAQ (reference sequence). The CDR3 length is 15 residues. The V segment lost 5 bases and the J segment 5 bases; nucleotides outside the gene matches: 9. The CDR3 nucleotides read TGTGCCAGCAGCCAACGACTAGCTCCGAACAATGAGCAGTTCTTC. It yields the protein CASSQRLAPNNEQFF.

This chain links TRBV7-2 with TRBJ1-2; D perhaps matches TRBD1 (5 bases). The CDR3 totals 14 residues. CDR1 SGHTA and CDR2 FQGNSA come from the germline V gene. The V and J ends lost 2 bases and 3 bases respectively, with 10 bases between them. The CDR3 DNA sequence: TGTGCCAGCAGCTTACAGGGAACGGACTATGGCTACACCTTC. It translates to CASSLQGTDYGYTF.

The V gene is TRBV6-2 or TRBV6-3, the J gene TRBJ2-4, with D possibly TRBD2 on 6 matching bases. Trimming took off 5 bases at V and 7 bases at J, with 12 bases between the two ends. Germline CDR1 is MNHEY and CDR2 is SVGEGT. This CDR3 has 13 amino acids. Here the CDR3 DNA reads TGTGCCAGCAGTCGGACTACCTTTAACATTCAGTACTTC. Its protein is CASSRTTFNIQYF.

V is TRBV12-3 or TRBV12-4 and J is TRBJ2-7; TRBD2 is a possible D gene (6 bases). The CDR3 totals 13 residues. Between the trimmed V and J ends, which lost 3 bases and 6 bases, there was a span of 12 bases. CDR3 coding DNA: TGTGCCAGCAGTTTTGGGGGGTCGCGCGAGCAGTACTTC. This sequence encodes CASSFGGSREQYF.

The chain uses TRBV6-1 and TRBJ2-7; 9 bases align to TRBD1. The CDR3 extends over 16 amino acids. V shed 3 bases, J shed 2 bases, and the junction held 8 bases outside the gene matches. Germline V CDR1 and CDR2: MNHNS, SASEGT. CDR3 loop: CASSDVGTGKTYEQYF. DNA of the CDR3: TGTGCCAGCAGTGACGTTGGGACAGGGAAAACCTACGAGCAGTACTTC.

This clone was detected a few times. For the CDR3, the DNA is TGTGCCAGCAGTATACAACGTGTGGGCACAGATACGCAGTATTTT. It translates to CASSIQRVGTDTQYF. The chain has TRBV2 and TRBJ2-3; no clear D. Between the trimmed V and J ends, which lost 5 bases and 1 base, there was a span of 13 bases. From germline, CDR1 is SNHLY and CDR2 FYNNEI. The CDR3 extends over 15 amino acids.

The chain links TRBV5-1 to TRBJ2-2; D is possibly TRBD2 (5 bases). V lost 1 base to trimming and J lost 6 bases, with 25 bases between them. Looked up from germline, CDR1 is SGHRS and CDR2 is YFSETQ. The CDR3 runs 19 residues. CDR3 in amino acids: CASSLYPSAAGGVPGELFF. The DNA for the CDR3 is TGCGCCAGCAGCTTGTACCCCTCGGCGGCGGGTGGGGTGCCCGGGGAGCTGTTTTTT.

The genes are TRBV7-2 and TRBJ2-1; possible D gene TRBD1, 6 bases. CDR3 length: 16 residues. V lost 4 bases to trimming and J lost 4 bases, with 17 bases between them. The germline CDR1 and CDR2 sequences are SGHTA and FQGNSA. CDR3 in DNA: TGTGCCAGCAGCTCCAGGGGATCCCGGGGTTACAATGAGCAGTTCTTC. It codes for CASSSRGSRGYNEQFF.

This sequence joins TRBV28 and TRBJ2-1, with 16 bases aligning to TRBD2. CDR3 size: 19 residues. The V gene end was trimmed by 6 bases and the J gene end by 0 bases; junction bases not matched to a gene: 8. Germline V gene sequence: CDR1 MDHEN, CDR2 SYDVKM. CDR3 coding DNA: TGTGCCAGCAGCATCCTCGGGACTAGCGGGGGGGTCTCCTACAATGAGCAGTTCTTC. Translating it yields CASSILGTSGGVSYNEQFF.

The genes are TRBV27 and TRBJ2-7; 8 bases agree with TRBD1. Germline CDR1 MNHEY, CDR2 SMNVEV (reference sequence). J was trimmed by 2 bases and V by 5 bases; bases with no gene match: 5. There are 14 residues in the CDR3. The CDR3 reads CASSITGGPYEQYF. CDR3 coding DNA: TGTGCCAGCAGTATAACAGGGGGTCCCTACGAGCAGTACTTC.

This chain uses TRBV19 with TRBJ1-5, with 9 bases lining up with TRBD1. This CDR3 has 15 amino acids. The V and J ends lost 5 bases and 4 bases, in that order; junction bases with no gene match: 6. Per the germline V gene, CDR1 is LNHDA and CDR2 is SQIVND (reference sequence). The CDR3 DNA reads as TGTGCCAGTAGTGAGGGACAGGGAGGGAATCAGCCCCAGCATTTT. Amino acid sequence: CASSEGQGGNQPQHF.

The V call is TRBV2, the J call TRBJ1-4; D is uncertain. The CDR3 has 16 residues. V was clipped by 4 bases and J by 4 bases, with 16 bases between them. Germline V CDR1 and CDR2: SNHLY, FYNNEI. CDR3 in DNA: TGTGCCAGCAGTGTGGTCCACGAGAGGTTTAATGAAAAACTGTTTTTT. Translated, it gives CASSVVHERFNEKLFF.

The chain recombines TRBV7-2 with TRBJ2-2; the D gene is possibly TRBD1 (5 bases). The ends were cut back, 5 bases at V and 0 bases at J, with 16 bases in the middle. CDR1 is SGHTA, CDR2 FQGNSA, per germline. The CDR3 is 17 amino acids. The CDR3: CASSPSGASSNTGELFF. DNA of the CDR3: TGTGCCAGCAGCCCCTCTGGGGCTTCATCGAACACCGGGGAGCTGTTTTTT.

This chain connects TRBV10-3 to TRBJ1-2; maybe TRBD1 (5 bases). The CDR3 is 17 residues long. Germline V CDR1 and CDR2: ENHRY, SYGVKD. V shed 6 bases and J shed 4 bases, with 24 bases lying between them. Written as DNA, the CDR3 is TGTGCCATCAGCCCCCTCCTCGGAGGGACCCCTATCTATGGCTACACCTTC. It specifies CAISPLLGGTPIYGYTF.

This chain joins TRBV6-5 and TRBJ2-1, with 11 bases identical to TRBD2. This CDR3 is 15 amino acids long. In germline, CDR1 is MNHEY, CDR2 SVGAGI. V trimming: 6 bases; J trimming: 2 bases; junction bases outside the gene matches: 3. This chain's CDR3 is CASRQTSGAYNEQFF. The CDR3 region has the DNA TGTGCCAGCAGGCAGACTAGCGGGGCCTACAATGAGCAGTTCTTC.

The chain joins TRBV10-3 to TRBJ2-7; the match to TRBD2 covers 9 bases. V lost 10 bases and J lost 0; bases outside the gene matches: 7. Germline V gene data show CDR1 as ENHRY and CDR2 as SYGVKD. This CDR3 is built from 14 residues. For the CDR3, the DNA is TGTGCCACGACCGGGACTAGCAGCTCCTACGAGCAGTACTTC. As protein: CATTGTSSSYEQYF.